These 28 T cell receptor beta chains were sequenced from one sample in a study of blood T cells in healthy people across ages. A second PCR of roughly 7 to 11 cycles used a sample-barcoded 5' primer and a J-beta primer mix. TCRdb re-analysed the 5' RACE reads in MiXCR, keeping a single row per CDR3 protein. The sample yields 750,000 to 950,000 distinct CDR3 sequences, roughly 53% seen once. The sequenced material came from blood. The receptors stem from an elderly man in good health.

This CDR3 is CASSFRTSYEQYF. CDR3 in DNA: TGTGCCAGCAGCTTCCGGACGTCCTACGAGCAGTACTTC. This chain connects TRBV11-2 to TRBJ2-7; D not certain. Deletions cut 3 bases from V and 1 base from J, with 7 bases between. The V gene's germline CDR1 is SGHAT and CDR2 FQNNGV. The CDR3 spans 13 residues.

The chain employs TRBV2 and TRBJ2-4; D perhaps matches TRBD1 (5 bases). The J call may be faulty, since TRBJ2-7 better matches the DNA end. Germline CDR1 reads SNHLY; CDR2 reads FYNNEI. The CDR3 runs to 13 residues. The CDR3 nucleotides read TGTGCCAGCAGTGAACAGGGCAGGCACGAGCAGTACTTC. This sequence encodes CASSEQGRHEQYF.

The chain joins TRBV6-5 to TRBJ2-5, with TRBD1 matching 8 bases. The CDR3 has 16 amino acids. The trim removed 2 bases at V and 6 bases at J, leaving 11 bases unmatched. The V gene's germline CDR1 is MNHEY and CDR2 SVGAGI. The CDR3 is CASSYSSGRGPKTQYF. CDR3 DNA: TGTGCCAGCAGTTACAGTAGCGGCAGGGGGCCCAAGACCCAGTACTTC.

This clonotype occurred a few times. This chain connects TRBV20-1 to TRBJ2-5, with D unclear. The germline CDR1 and CDR2 sequences are DFQATT and SNEGSKA (reference sequence). The V and J ends lost 0 bases and 4 bases respectively, with 12 bases between them. This CDR3 region has 14 residues. The CDR3 nucleotides read TGCAGTGCTAGAGATCTGGTGTATCGAGAGACCCAGTACTTC. Its protein product is CSARDLVYRETQYF.

In this sample, this clonotype turned up a few times. The chain links TRBV20-1 to TRBJ2-4; possible D gene TRBD2, 6 bases. Trimming cost V 3 bases and J 5 bases, with 20 bases left between them. This CDR3 contains 16 residues. Germline CDR1 and CDR2: DFQATT and SNEGSKA (reference sequence). CDR3 in amino acids: CSASGLYDSGENIQYF. CDR3 DNA sequence: TGCAGTGCTAGCGGATTGTACGATAGCGGAGAAAACATTCAGTACTTC.

The chain joins TRBV6-5 to TRBJ2-1, with 7 bases fitting TRBD2. The CDR3 consists of 15 residues. CDR1 and CDR2 (germline): MNHEY, SVGAGI. Trimming cost V 6 bases and J 7 bases; bases outside gene matches: 12. CDR3 DNA sequence: TGTGCCAGCAGCCCAAGGCGGGAGATTGAAAATGAGCAGTTCTTC. It yields the protein CASSPRREIENEQFF.

This chain connects TRBV20-1 to TRBJ2-1, with 13 nucleotides matching TRBD2. There are 15 residues in the CDR3. J gave up 8 bases and V 0 bases, and 4 bases lay outside the gene matches. Looked up from germline, CDR1 is DFQATT and CDR2 is SNEGSKA (reference sequence). In DNA, the CDR3 is TGCAGTGCTAGAGACCGGACTAGCGGGAGTGATGAGCAGTTCTTC. Encoded protein: CSARDRTSGSDEQFF.

This clonotype was found a few times. The chain couples TRBV7-9 to TRBJ2-7, with 10 bases identical to TRBD1. CDR3 length equals 15 residues. J gave up 7 bases and V 5 bases, and 11 bases lay outside the gene matches. CDR1 is SEHNR and CDR2 is FQNEAQ in the germline V gene (reference sequence). The CDR3 sequence: CASSPHGDRGNEQYF. CDR3 nucleotide sequence: TGTGCCAGCAGCCCACACGGGGACAGGGGTAATGAGCAGTACTTC.

The rearrangement uses TRBV28 and TRBJ2-2, with D unclear. The CDR3 consists of 17 residues. Per the germline V gene, CDR1 is MDHEN and CDR2 is SYDVKM. V was cut by 2 bases and J by 1 base, with 14 bases left in between. The CDR3 sequence: CASSLKLGRWNTGELFF. Written as DNA, the CDR3 is TGTGCCAGCAGTTTAAAGCTAGGACGGTGGAACACCGGGGAGCTGTTTTTT.

This clonotype was picked up a small number of times. This chain uses TRBV5-1 with TRBJ2-1; 7 bases agree with TRBD2. Germline CDR1 is SGHRS and CDR2 is YFSETQ. V shed 0 bases, J shed 4 bases, and the junction held 4 bases outside the gene matches. The CDR3 length is 15 residues. The CDR3 DNA reads as TGCGCCAGCAGCTTGGCGGCGGGAGAGTACAATGAGCAGTTCTTC. Translated, it gives CASSLAAGEYNEQFF. Full variable domain (missing parts from reference TRBV5-1 and TRBJ2-1): KAGVTQTPRYLIKTRGQQVTLSCSPISGHRSVSWYQQTPGQGLQFLFEYFSETQRNKGNFPGRFSGRQFSNSRSEMNVSTLELGDSALYLCASSLAAGEYNEQFFGPGTRLTVL.

The gene calls are TRBV28 and TRBJ2-2; D is ambiguous. CDR1 is MDHEN and CDR2 is SYDVKM in the germline V gene. Trimming removed 7 bases at V and 4 bases at J, with 16 bases between. The CDR3 is 15 amino acids. The CDR3 bases are TGTGCCAGCACGGCTGGCGGCAAAGTCACCGGGGAGCTGTTTTTT. This translates into CASTAGGKVTGELFF.

The V and J genes are TRBV5-1 and TRBJ2-5; D uncertain. The CDR3 has 14 amino acids. The V gene's germline CDR1 is SGHRS and CDR2 YFSETQ. V was shortened by 0 bases and J by 0 bases, with 6 bases between the two germline ends. The CDR3 region is CASSLGAHQETQYF. CDR3 coding DNA: TGCGCCAGCAGCTTGGGCGCGCACCAAGAGACCCAGTACTTC.

This clonotype has a handful of counts. The chain couples TRBV2 to TRBJ2-2; D is unclear. There are 15 residues in the CDR3. The V gene lost 4 bases and the J gene lost 0 bases, with 9 bases spanning the gap. From germline, CDR1 is SNHLY and CDR2 FYNNEI. For the CDR3, the DNA is TGTGCCAGCAGTGCAAAGGGCACGAACACCGGGGAGCTGTTTTTT. Translation gives CASSAKGTNTGELFF. The full variable domain, its missing parts supplied by reference TRBV2 and TRBJ2-2, is EPEVTQTPSHQVTQMGQEVILRCVPISNHLYFYWYRQILGQKVEFLVSFYNNEISEKSEIFDDQFSVERPDGSNFTLKIRSTKLEDSAMYFCASSAKGTNTGELFFGEGSRLTVL.

The chain carries TRBV19 and TRBJ2-7; 7 nucleotides align to TRBD1. Germline V gene sequence: CDR1 LNHDA, CDR2 SQIVND (reference sequence). This CDR3 is 14 amino acids long. V gave up 7 bases and J gave up 3 bases; unmatched junction bases: 9. In DNA, the CDR3 is TGTGCCAGTAACCATCCCGGGACAGACTACGAGCAGTACTTC. Amino acid sequence: CASNHPGTDYEQYF.

J is TRBJ1-5 and V is TRBV10-3; possible D gene TRBD1, 6 bases. The CDR3 runs 13 residues. CDR1 is ENHRY and CDR2 is SYGVKD in the germline V gene. V was cut by 8 bases and J by 0 bases, with 8 bases left in between. CDR3 sequence: CAIAGASNQPQHF. CDR3 bases: TGTGCCATCGCAGGGGCTAGCAATCAGCCCCAGCATTTT.

The chain has TRBV6-1 and TRBJ2-7; D gene unclear. The ends were cut back, 6 bases at V and 0 bases at J, with 9 bases in the middle. The V gene's germline CDR1 is MNHNS and CDR2 SASEGT. CDR3 size: 13 residues. The CDR3 reads CASSQTASYEQYF. Here the CDR3 DNA reads TGTGCCAGCAGCCAGACGGCCTCCTACGAGCAGTACTTC.

This rearrangement joins TRBV7-2 to TRBJ1-3; D call uncertain. V gave up 5 bases and J gave up 2 bases, with 7 bases separating them. CDR3 size: 13 residues. Germline CDR1 and CDR2: SGHTA and FQGNSA. The CDR3 DNA is TGTGCCAGCAGCCCACTCCCTGGAAACACCATATATTTT. Residues: CASSPLPGNTIYF.

This clonotype was counted between two and nine times. The V gene is TRBV9, the J gene TRBJ2-5; D possibly corresponds to TRBD1 (5 bases). Germline CDR1 and CDR2: SGDLS and YYNGEE. The length of the CDR3 is 17 residues. V lost 0 bases to trimming and J lost 5 bases, with 20 bases between them. CDR3 bases: TGTGCCAGCAGCGTAGATAGGGGCAGCGCCGCTTCGGAGACCCAGTACTTC. This translates into CASSVDRGSAASETQYF.

The table lists this clonotype with a few counts. This sequence joins TRBV5-1 and TRBJ2-3, with TRBD2 identical over 7 bases. The CDR3 is made up of 15 amino acids. Trimming cost V 2 bases and J 1 base; bases outside gene matches: 4. Germline CDR1 and CDR2: SGHRS and YFSETQ. The CDR3: CASSFSGHGTDTQYF. The DNA for the CDR3 is TGCGCCAGCAGCTTTAGCGGGCACGGCACAGATACGCAGTATTTT.

The chain is built from TRBV24-1 and TRBJ2-1; 9 nucleotides agree with TRBD1. CDR1 and CDR2 (germline): KGHDR, SFDVKD. The CDR3 has 16 residues. The V and J ends lost 2 bases and 10 bases, in that order; junction bases with no gene match: 11. CDR3: CATSDWGSDRGREQFF. For the CDR3, the DNA is TGTGCCACCAGTGATTGGGGATCGGACAGGGGTCGGGAGCAGTTCTTC.

This clonotype showed up just a few times. V usage is TRBV9 and J usage is TRBJ1-2, with D perhaps matching TRBD1 (5 bases). The CDR3 consists of 14 residues. The V end lost 7 bases, the J end lost 5 bases, and 18 bases lay between the germline ends. CDR1 SGDLS and CDR2 YYNGEE come from the germline V gene. Here the CDR3 DNA reads TGTGCCAGCCGGCGGGGGGGGTATGAATATGGCTACACCTTC. It translates to CASRRGGYEYGYTF.

The table lists this clonotype with a few counts. This rearrangement joins TRBV3-1 to TRBJ1-6; D may be TRBD1 (6 bases). This CDR3 spans 14 amino acids. V dropped 4 bases and J dropped 8 bases, with 12 bases sitting between them. Germline V gene data show CDR1 as LGHDT and CDR2 as YNNKEL (reference sequence). As DNA, the CDR3 is TGTGCCAGCAGCCCAAGAGAGGGGGATTCACCCCTCCACTTT. Its translation is CASSPREGDSPLHF. Full variable domain (rest looked up from reference TRBV3-1 and TRBJ1-6): DTAVSQTPKYLVTQMGNDKSIKCEQNLGHDTMYWYKQDSKKFLKIMFSYNNKELIINETVPNRFSPKSPDKAHLNLHINSLELGDSAVYFCASSPREGDSPLHFGNGTRLTVT.

This clonotype turned up a few times. This chain links TRBV7-9 with TRBJ1-3; 9 bases are shared with TRBD1. CDR3 length: 16 amino acids. Trimming cost V 5 bases and J 4 bases; bases outside gene matches: 9. Germline values: CDR1 SEHNR, CDR2 FQNEAQ (reference sequence). CDR3 sequence reads: CASSPGTGINGNTIYF. The CDR3 bases are TGTGCCAGCAGCCCAGGGACAGGGATAAACGGAAACACCATATATTTT. Full variable domain (outside the CDR3, taken from reference TRBV7-9 and TRBJ1-3): DTGVSQNPRHKITKRGQNVTFRCDPISEHNRLYWYRQTLGQGPEFLTYFQNEAQLEKSRLLSDRFSAERPKGSFSTLEIQRTEQGDSAMYLCASSPGTGINGNTIYFGEGSWLTVV.

V and J are TRBV24-1 and TRBJ2-7; D is perhaps TRBD1 (6 bases). The CDR3 has 15 residues. The V end was cut by 4 bases, the J end by 2 bases, with 14 bases between. Germline V lookup: CDR1 KGHDR, CDR2 SFDVKD. This chain's CDR3 is CATSESRDTTYEQYF. The CDR3 nucleotides read TGTGCCACCAGTGAGTCACGGGACACGACCTACGAGCAGTACTTC.

This chain connects TRBV27 to TRBJ2-6; no clear D. The CDR3 runs 16 residues. The V gene lost 5 bases and the J gene lost 0 bases, with 11 bases spanning the gap. Looked up from germline, CDR1 is MNHEY and CDR2 is SMNVEV (reference sequence). DNA for the CDR3: TGTGCCAGCAGTAAGTACTCCGGCTCTGGGGCCAACGTCCTGACTTTC. Its translation: CASSKYSGSGANVLTF.

The chain links TRBV25-1 to TRBJ2-7; no reliable D call. The CDR3 sequence is 11 residues long. The germline V gene has CDR1 MGHDK and CDR2 SYGVNS. V lost 5 bases to trimming and J lost 3 bases, with 5 bases between them. CDR3 protein: CASSRLYEQYF. CDR3 bases: TGTGCCAGCAGTCGACTCTACGAGCAGTACTTC.

This clonotype was seen ten or more times. The chain employs TRBV27 and TRBJ2-3; 11 nucleotides line up with TRBD2. V lost 2 bases and J lost 5; bases outside the gene matches: 18. CDR3 length equals 20 residues. Germline CDR1 and CDR2: MNHEY and SMNVEV (reference sequence). The CDR3 spells CASSLKIGTSGSKLGDTQYF. The CDR3 bases are TGTGCCAGCAGTTTAAAGATTGGAACTAGCGGGAGTAAATTGGGAGATACGCAGTATTTT.

The chain employs TRBV12-5 and TRBJ1-5; D call uncertain. In germline, CDR1 is LGHNT, CDR2 FRNRAP. V was cut by 0 bases and J by 7 bases, with 1 base left in between. CDR3 length: 11 amino acids. The CDR3 spells CASGLVQPQHF. The CDR3 DNA reads as TGTGCTAGTGGTTTGGTACAGCCCCAGCATTTT.